This TCR beta chain comes out of a study of T cells in Graves' hyperthyroidism and ophthalmopathy. Study-wide results and caveats: Ophthalmopathy stood apart from stable hyperthyroidism in a 13 V-J model. Most clonotypes expanded in the thyroid (above 0.001) were also present in blood.

Amplification targeted TCR beta CDR3 regions from RNA transcripts. With the HTBI primer set, the TCR CDR3 went through a first round of RT-PCR. TCRdb re-analysed the multiplex PCR reads in MiXCR, keeping a single row per CDR3 protein. The repertoire holds more than 550,000 distinct CDR3 sequences, with 40% to 55% as singletons. Investigators excluded patients with uncontrolled infection, other autoimmune disease, pregnancy or lactation. Clinical symptoms, serum thyroxine and TRAb, thyroid ultrasound and orbital computed tomography were used for the diagnoses. About this clonotype itself: Its cognate antigen is unknown. The junction differs from germline at one of its ends, possibly a read error.

The CDR3 has 12 amino acids. Looked up from germline, CDR1 is MNHEY and CDR2 is SVGAGI. This rearrangement joins TRBV6-5 to TRBJ1-6; no clear D gene. The source of this sequence is an adult man with Graves' disease, either hyperthyroidism or ophthalmopathy (not recorded which). Specimen: peripheral blood or thyroid tissue (not recorded which). The CDR3, as DNA: TGTGCCGGCAGCTATTGGGGATCACCCCTCCACTTT. As protein: CAGSYWGSPLHF.